These 20 T cell receptor beta chains share one sample of origin, sequenced in a study of identical twins. TCRdb re-analysed the 5' RACE reads in MiXCR, keeping a single row per CDR3 protein. The table includes 300,000 or so distinct CDR3 sequences, roughly 10% detected once. The sample also formed part of further work on yellow fever vaccine responses in identical twins.

Sequenced sample: CD8+ T cells sorted from blood. These receptors originate from a woman between 18 and 29 years old in good health.

The genes are TRBV6-2 or TRBV6-3 and TRBJ2-7, with 9 bases fitting TRBD2. Germline V gives CDR1 MNHEY, CDR2 SVGEGT. The ends lost 7 bases at V and 0 bases at J; junction bases unmatched: 7. The CDR3 extends over 15 amino acids. The CDR3 nucleotides are TGTGCCAGCAATATAGCGGGGGCCTCCTCCTACGAGCAGTACTTC. Protein product: CASNIAGASSYEQYF.

This clonotype came up many times. The chain employs TRBV6-2 or TRBV6-3 and TRBJ2-1; 8 bases align to TRBD1. The CDR3 totals 19 residues. The germline V gene has CDR1 MNHEY and CDR2 SVGEGT. V was clipped by 2 bases and J by 5 bases; unmatched bases: 17. CDR3 DNA sequence: TGTGCCAGCAGTTACCCGGGACAGGCCGCGAGTTGGAGACACAATGAGCAGTTCTTC. It translates to CASSYPGQAASWRHNEQFF.

This clonotype has a handful of counts. The chain employs TRBV20-1 and TRBJ2-7; TRBD2 agrees at 9 bases. J gave up 0 bases and V 5 bases, and 5 bases lay outside the gene matches. Germline CDR1 and CDR2: DFQATT and SNEGSKA (reference sequence). The CDR3 is 14 amino acids. The CDR3 DNA is TGCAGTGCTGTAGGCGGGGGGGTCTCCTACGAGCAGTACTTC. Encoded protein: CSAVGGGVSYEQYF.

This clonotype came up many times. The chain links TRBV15 to TRBJ2-1, with 9 bases matching TRBD1. This CDR3 spans 14 amino acids. Germline CDR1 reads LNHNV; CDR2 reads YYDKDF (reference sequence). Trimming took 8 bases from V and 3 from J; bases not matched to a gene: 5. CDR3 bases: TGTGCCACCGCCGGGACAGGGAACTACAATGAGCAGTTCTTC. It codes for CATAGTGNYNEQFF.

The rearrangement links TRBV29-1 to TRBJ2-2; 9 nucleotides align to TRBD1. Germline V gives CDR1 SQVTM, CDR2 ANQGSEA. The CDR3 has 15 residues. Germline trimming cut 5 bases from V and 3 bases from J; bases unmatched to any gene: 7. CDR3: CSVWGRTGDTGELFF. DNA of the CDR3: TGCAGCGTTTGGGGGAGGACAGGGGACACCGGGGAGCTGTTTTTT.

Many counts were recorded for this clonotype. The chain recombines TRBV29-1 with TRBJ2-4; D is possibly TRBD1 (7 bases). Trimming took 1 base from V and 6 from J, leaving 25 bases between them. This CDR3 has 18 amino acids. Germline CDR1 is SQVTM and CDR2 is ANQGSEA. The CDR3 is CSVEAGVGDSELPNIQYF. CDR3 DNA sequence: TGCAGCGTTGAAGCGGGGGTTGGGGACAGCGAGTTACCAAACATTCAGTACTTC.

This clonotype was picked up many times. The genes are TRBV15 and TRBJ2-3; 7 bases map to TRBD1. V gave up 3 bases and J gave up 3 bases; unmatched junction bases: 9. Germline lookup yields CDR1 LNHNV and CDR2 YYDKDF (reference sequence). The CDR3 runs to 16 residues. The CDR3 nucleotides are TGTGCCACCAGCAGCACGGGGACAGCCTTTACAGATACGCAGTATTTT. As protein: CATSSTGTAFTDTQYF.

The V gene is TRBV4-2, the J gene TRBJ2-2; 11 positions match TRBD2. Germline V gene sequence: CDR1 LGHNA, CDR2 YNFKEQ. This CDR3 region has 20 residues. The ends lost 2 bases at V and 5 bases at J; junction bases unmatched: 16. The CDR3 region is CASSQNPTSGVEHDTGELFF. The CDR3 DNA sequence: TGTGCCAGCAGCCAAAACCCGACTAGCGGGGTCGAGCACGATACCGGGGAGCTGTTTTTT.

This clonotype was counted many times. The chain joins TRBV6-5 to TRBJ1-1, with TRBD1 matching over 8 bases. Trimming cost V 6 bases and J 4 bases; bases outside gene matches: 10. The CDR3 spans 15 residues. CDR1 and CDR2 (germline): MNHEY, SVGAGI. The CDR3 loop reads CASSYTGGSGTEAFF. Written as DNA, the CDR3 is TGTGCCAGCAGCTACACAGGGGGTTCTGGCACTGAAGCTTTCTTT.

V usage is TRBV29-1 and J usage is TRBJ1-2; TRBD1 matches 7 bases. The CDR3 spans 15 residues. V trimming: 0 bases; J trimming: 3 bases; junction bases outside the gene matches: 7. Germline V gives CDR1 SQVTM, CDR2 ANQGSEA. The CDR3 bases are TGCAGCGTTGAAGAAGTTTCAGGGGGAGACTATGGCTACACCTTC. It encodes CSVEEVSGGDYGYTF.

The V call is TRBV7-9, the J call TRBJ2-7; 8 nucleotides agree with TRBD2. Losses at the gene ends were 5 bases for V and 1 base for J; bases not matched to a gene: 13. This CDR3 spans 17 amino acids. CDR1 SEHNR and CDR2 FQNEAQ come from the germline V gene (reference sequence). The CDR3 spells CASSPLLPGGGSYEQYF. The CDR3 DNA follows: TGTGCCAGCAGCCCCCTTTTACCCGGGGGGGGGTCCTACGAGCAGTACTTC. The complete variable domain, with remaining parts taken from reference TRBV7-9 and TRBJ2-7, reads DTGVSQNPRHKITKRGQNVTFRCDPISEHNRLYWYRQTLGQGPEFLTYFQNEAQLEKSRLLSDRFSAERPKGSFSTLEIQRTEQGDSAMYLCASSPLLPGGGSYEQYFGPGTRLTVT.

The rearrangement uses TRBV29-1 and TRBJ2-2, with a tentative D call TRBD1 (5 bases). V was clipped by 4 bases and J by 7 bases, with 13 bases between them. The CDR3 totals 13 residues. Germline V gene lookup returns CDR1 SQVTM and CDR2 ANQGSEA. The CDR3 spells CSVVQGLGGELFF. Here the CDR3 DNA reads TGCAGCGTTGTCCAGGGTTTGGGCGGGGAGCTGTTTTTT.

This clonotype was recorded at least ten times. This sequence joins TRBV10-3 and TRBJ2-3, with 8 positions matching TRBD2. The germline V gene encodes CDR1 ENHRY and CDR2 SYGVKD. The CDR3 extends over 17 amino acids. After removal of 2 bases from V and 5 bases from J, the junction contained 12 bases not matched to a gene. The CDR3 DNA sequence: TGTGCCATCAGTGAGGGGGGCGGGGGGTATATTGAAGATACGCAGTATTTT. Translated, it gives CAISEGGGGYIEDTQYF.

J is TRBJ2-6 and V is TRBV29-1; 8 positions agree with TRBD1. V gave up 7 bases and J gave up 0 bases; unmatched junction bases: 8. The V gene's germline CDR1 is SQVTM and CDR2 ANQGSEA. There are 16 residues in the CDR3. The CDR3 sequence: CSAEGQESSGANVLTF. The CDR3 DNA follows: TGCAGCGCCGAGGGACAGGAAAGCTCTGGGGCCAACGTCCTGACTTTC.

This clonotype was seen only a few times. The chain joins TRBV6-5 to TRBJ2-1; possible D gene TRBD2, 5 bases. V was clipped by 2 bases and J by 7 bases, with 15 bases between them. The germline V gene encodes CDR1 MNHEY and CDR2 SVGAGI. This CDR3 region has 15 residues. The CDR3 DNA is TGTGCCAGCAGTTACGCATCTAGCCTTGGAAATGAGCAGTTCTTC. Translating it yields CASSYASSLGNEQFF.

The chain uses TRBV20-1 and TRBJ2-1, with 8 bases aligning to TRBD1. CDR3 length: 15 amino acids. After removal of 3 bases from V and 4 bases from J, the junction contained 8 bases not matched to a gene. Germline V gives CDR1 DFQATT, CDR2 SNEGSKA (reference sequence). For the CDR3, the DNA is TGCAGTGCTAGCTACAGGGGGAACCTTTACAATGAGCAGTTCTTC. Translation: CSASYRGNLYNEQFF.

The chain employs TRBV12-3 or TRBV12-4 and TRBJ2-3; TRBD2 agrees at 7 bases. Losses at the gene ends were 6 bases for V and 5 bases for J; bases not matched to a gene: 5. The CDR3 consists of 13 residues. The CDR3 sequence: CASSPGLVDTQYF. The CDR3 DNA sequence: TGTGCCAGCAGCCCTGGACTAGTAGATACGCAGTATTTT.

This sequence joins TRBV12-3 or TRBV12-4 and TRBJ2-5; possible D gene TRBD1, 6 bases. Trimming shortened V by 5 bases and J by 3 bases, and 13 bases separated the two germline ends. The CDR3 length is 14 residues. CDR3 region: CASSPRTEEETQYF. CDR3 bases: TGTGCCAGCAGTCCACGGACAGAAGAAGAGACCCAGTACTTC.

V and J are TRBV5-1 and TRBJ2-2, with a weak D call TRBD2 (5 bases). Per germline, CDR1 SGHRS and CDR2 YFSETQ. V was clipped by 4 bases and J by 1 base, with 11 bases between them. The CDR3 contains 15 residues. CDR3 loop: CASSAGDLNTGELFF. The CDR3 nucleotides read TGCGCCAGCAGCGCCGGGGATCTGAACACCGGGGAGCTGTTTTTT.

This clonotype occurred many times. This chain joins TRBV6-1 and TRBJ1-2, with D possibly being TRBD1 (6 bases). The V and J ends lost 6 bases and 8 bases respectively, with 19 bases between them. Looked up from germline, CDR1 is MNHNS and CDR2 is SASEGT. The CDR3 has 14 residues. DNA of the CDR3: TGTGCCAGCAGCCGACTGGGGGGCGGTCGGGGCTACACCTTC. It encodes CASSRLGGGRGYTF.